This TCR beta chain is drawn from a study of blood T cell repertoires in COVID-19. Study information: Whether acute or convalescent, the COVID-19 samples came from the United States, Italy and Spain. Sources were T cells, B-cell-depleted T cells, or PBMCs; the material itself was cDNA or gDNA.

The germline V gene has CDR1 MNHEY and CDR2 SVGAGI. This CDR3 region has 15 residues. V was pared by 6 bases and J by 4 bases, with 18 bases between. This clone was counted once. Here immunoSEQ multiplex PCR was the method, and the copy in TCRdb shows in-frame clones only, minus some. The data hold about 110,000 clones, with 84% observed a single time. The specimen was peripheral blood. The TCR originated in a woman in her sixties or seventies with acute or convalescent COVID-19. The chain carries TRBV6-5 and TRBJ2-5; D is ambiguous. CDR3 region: CASSPSRGGRETQYF. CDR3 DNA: TGTGCCAGCAGCCCCTCTAGAGGTGGTAGAGAGACCCAGTACTTC.